This T cell receptor beta chain was recovered during a study of blood T cell repertoires in COVID-19. At the level of the study: From T cells, B-cell-depleted T cells, or PBMCs came the material, which was cDNA or gDNA.

The table came from immunoSEQ multiplex PCR; TCRdb's copy has only in-frame clones and leaves some out. The sample comprises more than 35,000 clones, about 88% of which are singletons, and approximately 10% rests with the top ten. V lost 0 bases, J lost 6 bases, and 11 bases lay in between. The CDR3 is 14 residues long. Germline V gene lookup returns CDR1 SGHRS and CDR2 YFSETQ. The J gene is TRBJ2-3, the V gene TRBV5-1; possibly TRBD2 for D (7 bases). What was sequenced was peripheral blood. This receptor was taken from a man aged 55-75 years with active COVID-19. CDR3 DNA sequence: TGCGCCAGCAGCTTGGCGGGGGGCATCGATACGCAGTATTTT. Its protein is CASSLAGGIDTQYF.